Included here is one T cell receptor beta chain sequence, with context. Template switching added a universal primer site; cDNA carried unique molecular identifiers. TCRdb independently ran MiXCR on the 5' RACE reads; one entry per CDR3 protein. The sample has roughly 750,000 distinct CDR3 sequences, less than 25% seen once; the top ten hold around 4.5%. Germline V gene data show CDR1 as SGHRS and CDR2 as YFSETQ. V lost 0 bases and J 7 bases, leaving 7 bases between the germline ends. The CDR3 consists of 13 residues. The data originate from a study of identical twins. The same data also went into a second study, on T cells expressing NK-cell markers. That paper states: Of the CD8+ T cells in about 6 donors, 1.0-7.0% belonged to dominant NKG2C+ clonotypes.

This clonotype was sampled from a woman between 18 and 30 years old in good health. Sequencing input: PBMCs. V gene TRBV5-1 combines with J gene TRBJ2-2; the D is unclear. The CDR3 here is CASSLGGNGELFF. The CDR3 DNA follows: TGCGCCAGCAGCTTGGGAGGAAACGGGGAGCTGTTTTTT.